These 11 T cell receptor beta chains came from one sample sequenced in a study of shared clonotypes between healthy human individuals. Some clones are missing from TCRdb's copy, which holds only in-frame ones; the method was immunoSEQ multiplex PCR. The top ten hold 0.11% of the sample, which has hundreds of thousands of clones, around 96% seen once. CD45RO negativity and positive selection for CCR7 defined naive CD8 cells, a population that excluded terminally differentiated effector memory CD45RA+ cells. The specimen was naive CD8+ T cells sorted from blood. The receptor set was obtained from a woman aged 25 to 39 in good health.

This clone has just one count. The V call is TRBV19, the J call TRBJ1-2; 7 bases are shared with TRBD1. The germline gives CDR1 LNHDA, CDR2 SQIVND (reference sequence). This CDR3 has 11 residues. Germline trimming cut 7 bases from V and 5 bases from J; bases unmatched to any gene: 1. The CDR3 DNA sequence: TGTGCCAGTATGGGACAGTATGGCTACACCTTC. Translation gives CASMGQYGYTF.

The chain joins TRBV19 to TRBJ2-5; possible D gene TRBD2, 6 bases. V was shortened by 5 bases and J by 5 bases, with 15 bases between the two germline ends. The CDR3 is 14 amino acids. Germline lookup yields CDR1 LNHDA and CDR2 SQIVND (reference sequence). CDR3 region: CASSRLVMGETQYF. In DNA form, the CDR3 reads TGTGCCAGTAGTCGACTAGTAATGGGGGAGACCCAGTACTTC.

The chain is built from TRBV13 and TRBJ2-7; TRBD2 matches at 7 bases. V shed 5 bases, J shed 1 base, and the junction held 8 bases outside the gene matches. Germline V gene lookup returns CDR1 PRHDT and CDR2 FYEKMQ (reference sequence). The CDR3 length is 15 residues. Here the CDR3 reads CASSRLAVQSYEQYF. The DNA of the CDR3 is TGTGCCAGCAGCCGTCTAGCGGTACAATCCTACGAGCAGTACTTC. The whole variable domain, remainder taken from reference TRBV13 and TRBJ2-7, is AAGVIQSPRHLIKEKRETATLKCYPIPRHDTVYWYQQGPGQDPQFLISFYEKMQSDKGSIPDRFSAQQFSDYHSELNMSSLELGDSALYFCASSRLAVQSYEQYFGPGTRLTVT.

This chain uses TRBV27 with TRBJ2-1; 8 bases are a match to TRBD1. CDR3 length: 16 residues. V gave up 5 bases and J gave up 2 bases; unmatched junction bases: 8. Germline V gene data show CDR1 as MNHEY and CDR2 as SMNVEV (reference sequence). DNA of the CDR3: TGTGCCAGCAGTCCTTCGACAGGGGAAGCCTACAATGAGCAGTTCTTC. This gives the protein CASSPSTGEAYNEQFF.

The chain is built from TRBV27 and TRBJ2-1; 10 bases are shared with TRBD2. The CDR3 length is 16 residues. Germline CDR1 is MNHEY and CDR2 is SMNVEV (reference sequence). V trimming: 4 bases; J trimming: 6 bases; junction bases outside the gene matches: 9. The CDR3 coding sequence is TGTGCCAGCAGTTCCCTGACTAGCGGGCCACTCAATGAGCAGTTCTTC. This translates into CASSSLTSGPLNEQFF.

This clone was observed once. The J gene is TRBJ2-1, the V gene TRBV5-4, with D tentatively TRBD2 (5 bases). V dropped 7 bases and J dropped 5 bases, with 7 bases sitting between them. CDR1 SGHNT and CDR2 YYREEE come from the germline V gene (reference sequence). The CDR3 spans 11 residues. DNA for the CDR3: TGTGCCAGCTTAGCGAACAATGAGCAGTTCTTC. Encoded protein: CASLANNEQFF.

The chain employs TRBV28 and TRBJ1-5, with a weak D call TRBD1 (6 bases). Trimming pared 6 bases from V and 5 bases from J, leaving 11 bases between. The germline gives CDR1 MDHEN, CDR2 SYDVKM. There are 13 residues in the CDR3. CDR3 in DNA: TGTGCCAGCAGCCTGGACAGTTATCAGCCCCAGCATTTT. This encodes CASSLDSYQPQHF. The variable domain in full, completed from reference TRBV28 and TRBJ1-5, reads DVKVTQSSRYLVKRTGEKVFLECVQDMDHENMFWYRQDPGLGLRLIYFSYDVKMKEKGDIPEGYSVSREKKERFSLILESASTNQTSMYLCASSLDSYQPQHFGDGTRLSIL.

This clone has just one count. The chain carries TRBV29-1 and TRBJ1-2, with D unresolved. There are 14 residues in the CDR3. Germline CDR1 and CDR2: SQVTM and ANQGSEA. The V and J ends lost 1 base and 2 bases respectively, with 11 bases between them. The CDR3 here is CSVEVESPNYGYTF. The CDR3 coding sequence is TGCAGCGTTGAAGTAGAGTCACCGAACTATGGCTACACCTTC. Looking up the rest from reference TRBV29-1 and TRBJ1-2 gives the full variable domain: SAVISQKPSRDICQRGTSLTIQCQVDSQVTMMFWYRQQPGQSLTLIATANQGSEATYESGFVIDKFPISRPNLTFSTLTVSNMSPEDSSIYLCSVEVESPNYGYTFGSGTRLTVV.

V usage is TRBV30 and J usage is TRBJ1-1, with 7 bases that match TRBD1. The V gene's germline CDR1 is GTSNPN and CDR2 SVGIG (reference sequence). The CDR3 contains 15 residues. The J segment lost 6 bases and the V segment lost 1 base, leaving 11 bases of the junction unmatched. In DNA form, the CDR3 reads TGTGCCTGGAGTGCACCATACAGGGGAATCGCTGAAGCTTTCTTT. This gives the protein CAWSAPYRGIAEAFF.

The chain combines TRBV6-5 with TRBJ2-7; D is perhaps TRBD2 (5 bases). V lost 4 bases, J lost 3 bases, and 19 bases lay in between. This CDR3 is built from 16 residues. Per the germline V gene, CDR1 is MNHEY and CDR2 is SVGAGI. CDR3 in DNA: TGTGCCAGCAGTTCCCCGGGCGGTAAGCGGAACTACGAGCAGTACTTC. It encodes CASSSPGGKRNYEQYF.

The chain joins TRBV28 to TRBJ1-5, with D maybe TRBD1 (5 bases). CDR3 length: 14 residues. CDR1 is MDHEN and CDR2 is SYDVKM in the germline V gene. Trimming took 2 bases from V and 7 from J, leaving 12 bases between them. The CDR3 DNA reads as TGTGCCAGCAGTTTACAGGGAACACAGCAGCCCCAGCATTTT. The encoded protein is CASSLQGTQQPQHF.